The 6 T cell receptor beta chains in this list originate from one sample, sequenced in a study of cytomegalovirus exposure and HLA in healthy donors. The protocol was immunoSEQ multiplex PCR, while the TCRdb copy is restricted to in-frame clones and leaves out a portion. The table lists over 110,000 clones, around 87% of them singletons, with 8.5% to 9.5% in the top ten. Source material: PBMCs. Receptors originate from a man between 18 and 35 years old in good health and CMV-seropositive.

The chain combines TRBV7-8 with TRBJ2-7; 7 nucleotides line up with TRBD1. Germline CDR1 SGHVS, CDR2 FQNEAQ. Trimming cost V 5 bases and J 5 bases; bases outside gene matches: 12. This CDR3 has 15 residues. This chain's CDR3 is CASSPRDSPRDEQYF. The CDR3 DNA is TGTGCCAGCAGCCCCCGGGACAGCCCCCGGGACGAGCAGTACTTC.

Only a few counts were recorded for this clone. A read error may produce the germline difference seen at one junction end. The chain is built from TRBV29-1 and TRBJ1-1; no firm D call. CDR1 and CDR2 from the germline V gene are SQVTM and ANQGSEA. The CDR3 length is 11 residues. CDR3 protein: CSVRLLRLDSF. DNA of the CDR3: TGCAGCGTTCGTTTATTGAGACTCGACTCCTTT.

The chain links TRBV7-9 to TRBJ2-7, with no clear D. The CDR3 is 13 residues long. Trimming removed 4 bases at V and 1 base at J, with 8 bases between. The germline gives CDR1 SEHNR, CDR2 FQNEAQ (reference sequence). The CDR3 protein is CASSSRQSYEQYF. CDR3 sequence (DNA): TGTGCCAGCAGCTCCCGACAATCCTACGAGCAGTACTTC.

V usage is TRBV9 and J usage is TRBJ2-5; TRBD2 agrees at 14 bases. The J segment lost 3 bases and the V segment lost 1 base, leaving 5 bases of the junction unmatched. This CDR3 contains 17 residues. From germline, CDR1 is SGDLS and CDR2 YYNGEE. Written as DNA, the CDR3 is TGTGCCAGCAGCGTATCCCCGGGACTAGCGGGGGAAGAGACCCAGTACTTC. It is translated as CASSVSPGLAGEETQYF.

This clone was detected only a few times. This chain connects TRBV2 to TRBJ2-7; 8 nucleotides agree with TRBD2. Germline V CDR1 and CDR2: SNHLY, FYNNEI. There are 12 residues in the CDR3. Trimming at V came to 10 bases and at J to 3 bases, leaving 5 bases not matched to a gene. CDR3 loop: CATGREGYEQYF. As DNA, the CDR3 is TGTGCCACCGGCCGGGAGGGCTACGAGCAGTACTTC.

The gene calls are TRBV4-2 and TRBJ2-1; D not certain. V was trimmed by 0 bases and J by 7 bases, leaving 7 bases between them. The CDR3 covers 13 residues. Per germline, CDR1 LGHNA and CDR2 YNFKEQ. This CDR3 reads CASSQERFNEQFF. CDR3 bases: TGTGCCAGCAGCCAAGAGCGGTTTAATGAGCAGTTCTTC.